The clone carrying this T cell receptor (beta chain) was found many times. Time point defined: after trial treatment. Treatment reported: LDRT plus nivolumab, ipilimumab, low-dose cyclophosphamide and aspirin (RACIN trial). The treatment that donors received included nivolumab, ipilimumab, aspirin, low-dose cyclophosphamide and low-dose radiotherapy. The CDR3 spans 14 residues. Trimming shortened V by 6 bases and J by 2 bases, and 15 bases separated the two germline ends. Germline lookup yields CDR1 DFQATT and CDR2 SNEGSKA (reference sequence). Primers used for first-strand cDNA, a TRAV- and TRBV-specific set, covered both alpha and beta chains. The authors ran 15 to 20 PCR cycles to amplify TCRs with a constant-region primer and V-primer adapter. TCRdb re-analysed the reads in MiXCR, keeping a single row per CDR3 protein. Among more than 90,000 distinct CDR3 sequences listed, about a fifth were seen once.

This record comes from a study of low-dose radiotherapy and immunotherapy resistance in tumors. In the study overall: Across 26 weeks, 13 Gy in total went to Cohort 2, delivered as 1 Gy per fraction every two weeks.

The receptor comes from a male donor with prostate cancer. The chain combines TRBV20-1 with TRBJ2-3; TRBD2 is a possible D gene (5 bases). The specimen comprised PBMCs, sampled after low-dose radiotherapy plus immunotherapy. This CDR3 reads CSAREGSHTDTQYF. CDR3 DNA sequence: TGCAGTGCCCGAGAGGGATCTCACACAGATACGCAGTATTTT.